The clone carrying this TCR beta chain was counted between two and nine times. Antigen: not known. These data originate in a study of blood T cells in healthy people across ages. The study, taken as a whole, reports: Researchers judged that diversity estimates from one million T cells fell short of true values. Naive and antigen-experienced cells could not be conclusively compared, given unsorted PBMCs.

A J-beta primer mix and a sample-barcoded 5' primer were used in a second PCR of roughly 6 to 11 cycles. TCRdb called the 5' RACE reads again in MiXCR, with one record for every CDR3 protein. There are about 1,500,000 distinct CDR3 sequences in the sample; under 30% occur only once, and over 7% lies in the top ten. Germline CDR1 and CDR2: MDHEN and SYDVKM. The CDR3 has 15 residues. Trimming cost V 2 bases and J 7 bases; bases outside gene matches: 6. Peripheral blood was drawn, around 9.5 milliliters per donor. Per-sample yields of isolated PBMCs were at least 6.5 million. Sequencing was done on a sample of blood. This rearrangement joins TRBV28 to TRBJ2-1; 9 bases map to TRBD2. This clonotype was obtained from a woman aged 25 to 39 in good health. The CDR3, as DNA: TGTGCCAGCAGTTTAGTAGCGGGGGCCAAAAATGAGCAGTTCTTC. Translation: CASSLVAGAKNEQFF.